Following are 6 T cell receptor beta chains from one sample sequenced in a study of T cell responses to AZD1222 COVID-19 vaccine. Sequenced by immunoSEQ multiplex PCR; TCRdb stores in-frame clones only, minus some. This sample has about 120,000 clones, with over 75% found just once. The material was peripheral blood, obtained on day 0 of MenACWY control vaccination. The receptors were sampled from an adult in good health.

For the CDR3, the DNA is TGTGCCAGCAGCCAGATCAGGGGCCCTTGGGACGAGCAGTACTTC. It yields the protein CASSQIRGPWDEQYF. The J gene is TRBJ2-7, the V gene TRBV5-5; perhaps TRBD1 as D (6 bases). Trimming shortened V by 4 bases and J by 5 bases, and 19 bases separated the two germline ends. Germline V gene data show CDR1 as SGHKS and CDR2 as YYEKEE (reference sequence). The CDR3 is made up of 15 amino acids. Filled out from reference TRBV5-5 and TRBJ2-7, the complete variable domain reads DAGVTQSPTHLIKTRGQQVTLRCSPISGHKSVSWYQQVLGQGPQFIFQYYEKEERGRGNFPDRFSARQFPNYSSELNVNALLLGDSALYLCASSQIRGPWDEQYFGPGTRLTVT.

The chain employs TRBV29-1 and TRBJ2-7; 9 bases are a match to TRBD1. Germline V CDR1 and CDR2: SQVTM, ANQGSEA. The J segment lost 6 bases and the V segment lost 8 bases, leaving 11 bases of the junction unmatched. The CDR3 has 13 residues. CDR3 residues: CSTSQQGASEQYF. Written as DNA, the CDR3 is TGCAGCACCTCACAACAGGGGGCCAGCGAGCAGTACTTC.

This clone was counted only a few times. This chain connects TRBV5-1 to TRBJ1-1; D may be TRBD1 (5 bases). In germline, CDR1 is SGHRS, CDR2 YFSETQ. V lost 0 bases, J lost 6 bases, and 6 bases lay in between. The CDR3 covers 12 residues. In DNA form, the CDR3 reads TGCGCCAGCAGCTTGGCAGGGCCTGAAGCTTTCTTT. Its protein is CASSLAGPEAFF.

The sample holds one count of this clone. This sequence joins TRBV4-1 and TRBJ2-5, with D perhaps assigned TRBD1 or TRBD2 (5 bases each). The ends were cut back, 3 bases at V and 2 bases at J, with 13 bases in the middle. The CDR3 spans 15 residues. CDR1 MGHRA and CDR2 YSYEKL come from the germline V gene. Written as DNA, the CDR3 is TGCGCCAGCAGCCAGCCCGGGGCCAATCAAGAGACCCAGTACTTC. This gives the protein CASSQPGANQETQYF.

The chain recombines TRBV7-9 with TRBJ2-7; no definite D call. The ends were cut back, 4 bases at V and 2 bases at J, with 3 bases in the middle. Per the germline V gene, CDR1 is SEHNR and CDR2 is FQNEAQ (reference sequence). The CDR3 is made up of 11 amino acids. For the CDR3, the DNA is TGTGCCAGCAGCTACGCCTACGAGCAGTACTTC. This codes for CASSYAYEQYF.

The V and J genes are TRBV13 and TRBJ2-1, with D possibly being TRBD1 (6 bases). V was trimmed by 4 bases and J by 5 bases, leaving 18 bases between them. Germline V gives CDR1 PRHDT, CDR2 FYEKMQ (reference sequence). The CDR3 has 16 residues. CDR3 loop: CASSSRDTQRNNEQFF. In DNA, the CDR3 is TGTGCCAGCAGCTCCCGGGACACCCAAAGGAACAATGAGCAGTTCTTC.